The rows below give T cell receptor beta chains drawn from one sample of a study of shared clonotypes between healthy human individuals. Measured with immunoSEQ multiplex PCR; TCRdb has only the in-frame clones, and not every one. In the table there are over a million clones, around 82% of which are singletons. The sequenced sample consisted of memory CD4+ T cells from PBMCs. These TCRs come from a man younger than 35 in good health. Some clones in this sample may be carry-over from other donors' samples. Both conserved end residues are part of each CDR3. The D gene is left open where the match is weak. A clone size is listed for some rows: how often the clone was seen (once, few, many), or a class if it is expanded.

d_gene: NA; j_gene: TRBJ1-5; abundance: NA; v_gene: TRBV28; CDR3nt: TGTGCCAGCAGTTTATTTTCAGGTTACAATCAGCCCCAGCATTTT; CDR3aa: CASSLFSGYNQPQHF
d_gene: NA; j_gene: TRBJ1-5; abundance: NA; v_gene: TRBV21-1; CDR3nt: TGTGCCAGCAGCGTCCGCAGGGACAGGGGCGCCTATAGCAATCAGCCCCAGCATTTT; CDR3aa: CASSVRRDRGAYSNQPQHF
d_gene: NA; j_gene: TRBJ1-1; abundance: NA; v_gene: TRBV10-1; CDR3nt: TGCGCCAGCAGTGACATGGCGAACACTGAAGCTTTCTTT; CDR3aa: CASSDMANTEAFF
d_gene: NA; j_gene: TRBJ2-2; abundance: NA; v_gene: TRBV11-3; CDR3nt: TGTGCCAGCAGCTTTACTCCCGTGGGGGAGCTGTTTTTT; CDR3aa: CASSFTPVGELFF
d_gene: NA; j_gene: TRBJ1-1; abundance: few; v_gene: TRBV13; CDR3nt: TGTGCCAGCAGCTTCGGACCGACGAACACTGAAGCTTTCTTT; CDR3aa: CASSFGPTNTEAFF
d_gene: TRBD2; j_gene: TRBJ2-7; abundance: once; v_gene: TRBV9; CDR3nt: TGTGCCAGCAGCCCAACTATTCTTACCGGGCCCTCGGGGGGCGAGCAGTACTTC; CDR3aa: CASSPTILTGPSGGEQYF
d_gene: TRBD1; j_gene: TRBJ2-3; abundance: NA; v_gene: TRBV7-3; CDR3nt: TGTGCCAGCAGCTCCCAACTACAGGGGTCGTTAGATACGCAGTATTTT; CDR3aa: CASSSQLQGSLDTQYF
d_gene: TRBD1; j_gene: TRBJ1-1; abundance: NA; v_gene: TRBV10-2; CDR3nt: TGCGCCAGCAGGGGGACAGAGAACACTGAAGCTTTCTTT; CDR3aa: CASRGTENTEAFF
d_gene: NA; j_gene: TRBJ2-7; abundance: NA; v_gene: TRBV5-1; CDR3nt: TGCGCCAGCAGCTTCCGCTGGGACCCCCCACGGGAGCAGTACTTC; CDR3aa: CASSFRWDPPREQYF
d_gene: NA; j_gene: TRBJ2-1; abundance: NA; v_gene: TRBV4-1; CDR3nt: TGCGCCAGCAGCCCTGGTGAGTGGGGGCAGCAGTTCTTC; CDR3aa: CASSPGEWGQQFF
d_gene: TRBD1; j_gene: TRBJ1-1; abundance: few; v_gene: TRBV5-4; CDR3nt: TGTGCCAGCAGCTGGGGGACTCAGGGGGGCACTGAAGCTTTCTTT; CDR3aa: CASSWGTQGGTEAFF
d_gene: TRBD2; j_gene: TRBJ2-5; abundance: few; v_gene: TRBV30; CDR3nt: TGTGCCTTAGCGGGTTGGCAAGAGACCCAGTACTTC; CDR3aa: CALAGWQETQYF
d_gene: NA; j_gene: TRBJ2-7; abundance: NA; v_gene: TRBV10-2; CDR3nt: TGCGCCAGCAGGGGGGGGCCGGGACCATCTACCTACGAGCAGTACTTC; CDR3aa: CASRGGPGPSTYEQYF
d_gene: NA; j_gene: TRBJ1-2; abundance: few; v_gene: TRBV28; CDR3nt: TGTGCCAGCAGTTTAACCCCAGGGATGACCTATGGCTACACCTTC; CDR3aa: CASSLTPGMTYGYTF
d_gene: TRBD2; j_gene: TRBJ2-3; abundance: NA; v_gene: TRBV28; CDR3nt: TGTGCCAGCAGTAAGGGACTAGCGGTTAGCACAGATACGCAGTATTTT; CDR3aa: CASSKGLAVSTDTQYF
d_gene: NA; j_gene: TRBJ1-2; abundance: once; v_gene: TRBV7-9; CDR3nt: TGTGCCAGCAGCTTAGGTCAGGGATTTGACTATGGCTACACCTTC; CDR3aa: CASSLGQGFDYGYTF
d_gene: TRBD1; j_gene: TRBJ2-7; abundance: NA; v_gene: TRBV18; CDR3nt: TGTGCCAGCTCACCACAGACAGGGGACTACGAGCAGTACTTC; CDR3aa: CASSPQTGDYEQYF
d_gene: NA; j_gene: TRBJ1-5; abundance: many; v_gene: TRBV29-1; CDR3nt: TGCAGCGTAGGGGGGATGGGCAATCAGCCCCAGCATTTT; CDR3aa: CSVGGMGNQPQHF
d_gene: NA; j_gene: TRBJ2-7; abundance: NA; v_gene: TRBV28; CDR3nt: TGTGCCAGCAGTTTTCATGGCCCAGGGAAAAACGAGCAGTACTTC; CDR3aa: CASSFHGPGKNEQYF
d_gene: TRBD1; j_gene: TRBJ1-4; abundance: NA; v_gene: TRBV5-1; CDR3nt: TGCGCCAGCAGCGCAGGGGGGAGCAATGAAAAACTGTTTTTT; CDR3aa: CASSAGGSNEKLFF
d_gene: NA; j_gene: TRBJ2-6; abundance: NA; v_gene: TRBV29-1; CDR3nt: TGCAGCGTTGGACCGAGCTCTGGGGCCAACGTCCTGACTTTC; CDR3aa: CSVGPSSGANVLTF
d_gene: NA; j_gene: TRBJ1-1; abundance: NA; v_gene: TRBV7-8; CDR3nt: TGTGCCAGCAGCTGGGGACGGGGAAACACTGAAGCTTTCTTT; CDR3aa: CASSWGRGNTEAFF
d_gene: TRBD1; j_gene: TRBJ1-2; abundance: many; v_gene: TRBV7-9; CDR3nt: TGTGCCAGCAGCGTCGGACAGGCTAGCTACACCTTC; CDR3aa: CASSVGQASYTF
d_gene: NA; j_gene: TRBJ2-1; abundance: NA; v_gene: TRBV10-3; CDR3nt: TGTGCCATCAGTGACGGACAGAGCTCCTACAATGAGCAGTTCTTC; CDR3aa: CAISDGQSSYNEQFF
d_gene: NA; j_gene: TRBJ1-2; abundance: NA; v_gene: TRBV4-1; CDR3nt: TGCGCCAGCAGCCTAGACTATGCTAATGGCTACACCTTC; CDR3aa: CASSLDYANGYTF
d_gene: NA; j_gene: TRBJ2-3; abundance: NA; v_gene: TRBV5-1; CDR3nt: TGCGCCAGCAGCCGCGGACGACCAGGAACAGATACGCAGTATTTT; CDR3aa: CASSRGRPGTDTQYF
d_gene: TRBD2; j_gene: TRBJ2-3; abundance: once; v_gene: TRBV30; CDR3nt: TGTGCCTGGAGCTTTATAGCGGGAATCACAGATACGCAGTATTTT; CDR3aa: CAWSFIAGITDTQYF
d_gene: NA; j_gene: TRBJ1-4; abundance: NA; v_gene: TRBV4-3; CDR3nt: TGCGCCAGCAGCCAGATTTACCAGGGGCTAAATCTCCCTAATGAAAAACTGTTTTTT; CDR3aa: CASSQIYQGLNLPNEKLFF
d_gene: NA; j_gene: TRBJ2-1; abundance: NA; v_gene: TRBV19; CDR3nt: TGTGCCAGTAGCACTATGTATGCATCCTACAATGAGCAGTTCTTC; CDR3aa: CASSTMYASYNEQFF
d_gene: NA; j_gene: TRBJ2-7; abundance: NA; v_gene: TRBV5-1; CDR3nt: TGCGCTAGTATTGAGCGGGACAAAATCCCTCACGAGCAGTACTTC; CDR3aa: CASIERDKIPHEQYF
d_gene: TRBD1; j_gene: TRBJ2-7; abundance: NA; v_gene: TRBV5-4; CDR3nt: TGTGCCAGCAGCCCCAGCTCTTGGACAGGAGTCTCCTACGAGCAGTACTTC; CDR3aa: CASSPSSWTGVSYEQYF
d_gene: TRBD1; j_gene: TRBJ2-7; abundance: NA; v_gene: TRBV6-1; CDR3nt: TGTGCCAGCACCTACTGGACAGGGGGAAGGGAGCAGTACTTC; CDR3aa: CASTYWTGGREQYF
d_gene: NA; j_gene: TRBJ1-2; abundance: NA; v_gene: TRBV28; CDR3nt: TGTGCCAGCAGTTCCTCAGGGACAAGAACTAGGGGCTACACCTTC; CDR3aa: CASSSSGTRTRGYTF
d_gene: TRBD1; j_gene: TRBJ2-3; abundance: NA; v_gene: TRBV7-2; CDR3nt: TGTGCCAGCAGCTCCAGGACAGGGGGGGTTCAGGATACGCAGTATTTT; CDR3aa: CASSSRTGGVQDTQYF
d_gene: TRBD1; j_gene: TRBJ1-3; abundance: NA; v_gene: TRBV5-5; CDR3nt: TGTGCCAGCGGTTTTTACAGGGGCTCTGGAAACACCATATATTTT; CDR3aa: CASGFYRGSGNTIYF
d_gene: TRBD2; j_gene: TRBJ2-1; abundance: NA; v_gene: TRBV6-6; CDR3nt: TGTGCCAGCAAGAGGACTAGCGGGACCAATGAGCAGTTCTTC; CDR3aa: CASKRTSGTNEQFF
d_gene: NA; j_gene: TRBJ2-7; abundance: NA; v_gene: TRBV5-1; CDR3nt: TGCGCCAGCAGCCTAGACAGCGAACTATACGAGCAGTACTTC; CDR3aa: CASSLDSELYEQYF
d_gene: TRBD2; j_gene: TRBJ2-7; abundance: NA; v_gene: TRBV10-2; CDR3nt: TGCGCCAGCAGTGAGTCGGGAGGGTACGAGCAGTACTTC; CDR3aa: CASSESGGYEQYF
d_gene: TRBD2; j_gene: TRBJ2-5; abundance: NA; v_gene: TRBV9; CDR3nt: TGTGCCAGCAGCGTGGCGGGAGGGCCTGGGGAGACCCAGTACTTC; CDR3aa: CASSVAGGPGETQYF
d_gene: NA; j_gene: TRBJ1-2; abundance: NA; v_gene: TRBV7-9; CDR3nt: TGTGCCAGCAGGTACGAGAATTCCTATGGCTACACCTTC; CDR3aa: CASRYENSYGYTF
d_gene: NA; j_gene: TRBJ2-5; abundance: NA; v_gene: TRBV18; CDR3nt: TGTGCCAGCTCACCAGGCAGCGAAGAGACCCAGTACTTC; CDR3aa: CASSPGSEETQYF
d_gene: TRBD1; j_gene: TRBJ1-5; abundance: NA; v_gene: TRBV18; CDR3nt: TGTGCCAGCTCACCCGACAGGGGCAATCAGCCCCAGCATTTT; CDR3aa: CASSPDRGNQPQHF
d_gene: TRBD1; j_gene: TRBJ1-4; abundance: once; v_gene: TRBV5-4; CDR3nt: TGTGCCAGCAGCTTGGCCGGGACAGGGGAGGAAAAACTGTTTTTT; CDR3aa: CASSLAGTGEEKLFF
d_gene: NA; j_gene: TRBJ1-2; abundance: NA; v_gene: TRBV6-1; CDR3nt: TGTGCCAGCAACACCGCGCCTATTCATGGCTACACCTTC; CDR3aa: CASNTAPIHGYTF
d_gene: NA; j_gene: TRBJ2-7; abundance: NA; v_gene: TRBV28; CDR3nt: TGTGCCAGCAGTCCAAGCCCAGGGGTAAGGGAGCAGTACTTC; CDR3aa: CASSPSPGVREQYF
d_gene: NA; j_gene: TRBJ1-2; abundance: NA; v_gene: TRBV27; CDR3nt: TGTGCCAGCAGTTCCTACGACCGAGTAATTAACTATGGCTACACCTTC; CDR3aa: CASSSYDRVINYGYTF
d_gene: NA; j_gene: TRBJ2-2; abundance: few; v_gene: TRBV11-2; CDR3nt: TGTGCCAGCAGCTTAGGTCCAGGTCAGGAGCTGTTTTTT; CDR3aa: CASSLGPGQELFF
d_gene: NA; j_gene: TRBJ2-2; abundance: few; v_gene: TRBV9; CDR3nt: TGTGCCAGCAGCGTAGTACCGGGGAACACCGGGGAGCTGTTTTTT; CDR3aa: CASSVVPGNTGELFF
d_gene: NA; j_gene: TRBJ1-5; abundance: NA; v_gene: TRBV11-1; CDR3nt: TGTGCCAGCACCCACTTGGGGTCGGGCAATCAGCCCCAGCATTTT; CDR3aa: CASTHLGSGNQPQHF